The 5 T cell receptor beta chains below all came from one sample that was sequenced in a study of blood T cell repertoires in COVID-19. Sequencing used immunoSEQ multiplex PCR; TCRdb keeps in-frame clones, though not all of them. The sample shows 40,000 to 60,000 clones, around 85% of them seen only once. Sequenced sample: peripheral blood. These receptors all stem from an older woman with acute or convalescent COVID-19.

In DNA, the CDR3 is TGTGCCAGCAGCTTAGGAGGATTAGCAACTAATGAAAAACTGTTTTTT. Translation: CASSLGGLATNEKLFF. This chain connects TRBV7-9 to TRBJ1-4; no firm D call. Germline V gene lookup returns CDR1 SEHNR and CDR2 FQNEAQ (reference sequence). The CDR3 runs 16 residues. V was cut by 1 base and J by 0 bases, with 9 bases left in between.

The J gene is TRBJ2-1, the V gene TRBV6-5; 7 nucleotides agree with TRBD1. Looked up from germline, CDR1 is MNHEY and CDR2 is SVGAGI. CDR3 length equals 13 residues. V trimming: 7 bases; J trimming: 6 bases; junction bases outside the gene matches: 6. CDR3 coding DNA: TGTGCCAGCAATCTACAGGGGAGCAATGAGCAGTTCTTC. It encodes CASNLQGSNEQFF.

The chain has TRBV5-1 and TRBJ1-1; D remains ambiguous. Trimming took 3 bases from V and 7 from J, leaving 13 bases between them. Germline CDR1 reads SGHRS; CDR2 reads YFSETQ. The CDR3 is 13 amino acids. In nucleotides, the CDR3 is TGCGCCAGCAGCTCAGGTGCCTCCGGTGAAGCTTTCTTT. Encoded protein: CASSSGASGEAFF.

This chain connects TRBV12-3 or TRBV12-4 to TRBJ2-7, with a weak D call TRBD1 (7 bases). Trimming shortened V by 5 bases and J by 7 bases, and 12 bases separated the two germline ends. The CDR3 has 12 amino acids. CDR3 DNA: TGTGCCAGCAGTCTCCAGGGGGGTGAGCAGTACTTC. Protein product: CASSLQGGEQYF.

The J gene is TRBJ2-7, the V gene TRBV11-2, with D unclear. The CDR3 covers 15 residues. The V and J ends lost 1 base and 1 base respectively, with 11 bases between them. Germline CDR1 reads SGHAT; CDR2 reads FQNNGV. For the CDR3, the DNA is TGTGCCAGCAGCTTAGTTGGAGTTCTATCCTACGAGCAGTACTTC. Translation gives CASSLVGVLSYEQYF.